Listed below are T cell receptor beta chains from one sample, sequenced in a study of T-cell memory formation after mild COVID-19. MiXCR was run by TCRdb on the 5' RACE reads, yielding one entry per CDR3 protein. The sample consists of about half a million distinct CDR3 sequences, 15% to 20% of them appearing once. The sequencing sample was made of PBMCs or a T cell subset sorted from them (not recorded which). Receptors originate from an adult woman who had mild COVID-19 (a few samples of this study predate the infection). Cell type and time point are not known. CDR3s include the opening cysteine and the closing phenylalanine or tryptophan. The order of the fields is V gene, clone size, J gene, D gene, CDR3 DNA, CDR3 protein. D genes are given only for firm matches. Clone sizes are given selectively: once, few, many, or a class where the clone is expanded.

TRBV7-2	NA	TRBJ2-7	NA	TGTGCCAGCAGCTTAGCGGTAGGATTAGGCTACGAGCAGTACTTC	CASSLAVGLGYEQYF
TRBV20-1	few	TRBJ2-3	TRBD1	TGCAGTGCGTCCCGGACAGGGGGAAGGACAGATACGCAGTATTTT	CSASRTGGRTDTQYF
TRBV27	NA	TRBJ2-3	NA	TGTGCCAGCAGAGAATCAGGGTATAGCACAGATACGCAGTATTTT	CASRESGYSTDTQYF
TRBV11-2	many	TRBJ2-1	NA	TGTGCCAGCAGCTTCACCCAGGAGCAGTTCTTC	CASSFTQEQFF
TRBV6-2/TRBV6-3	few	TRBJ1-1	TRBD1	TGTGCCAGCGGGGCTCTACAGGGGAAAGAGGACACTGAAGCTTTCTTT	CASGALQGKEDTEAFF
TRBV7-8	NA	TRBJ2-4	NA	TGTGCCAGCAGCTTAGTGGCGGCTTCAGTCAAAAACATTCAGTACTTC	CASSLVAASVKNIQYF
TRBV5-1	NA	TRBJ2-2	NA	TGCGCCAGCTCATGGCGGAACTCGAACACCGGGGAGCTGTTTTTT	CASSWRNSNTGELFF
TRBV24-1	few	TRBJ1-1	NA	TGTGCCACCAGTGAACCTCCGGGACACAAAGCTTTCTTT	CATSEPPGHKAFF
TRBV20-1	NA	TRBJ1-1	NA	TGCAGTGCTAGTCTTGGGCAGGAAGCTTTCTTT	CSASLGQEAFF
TRBV5-1	NA	TRBJ1-5	NA	TGCGCCAGCAGCTTGAACGGTGAGGGCAATCAGCCCCAGCATTTT	CASSLNGEGNQPQHF
TRBV29-1	NA	TRBJ2-3	NA	TGCAGCGCTGGGACTTCTGTGGTTGGGGATACGCAGTATTTT	CSAGTSVVGDTQYF
TRBV7-9	few	TRBJ2-4	NA	TGTGCCAGCAGCTTTACTAAGGGGAGTACCAAAAACATTCAGTACTTC	CASSFTKGSTKNIQYF
TRBV24-1	NA	TRBJ1-2	TRBD1	TGTGCCACCAGTGACCCGGGACAGGAGTACTATGGCTACACCTTC	CATSDPGQEYYGYTF
TRBV9	few	TRBJ1-6	NA	TGTGCCAGCAGCGTAGCGGCCTCGTCGGAGTCACCCCTCCACTTT	CASSVAASSESPLHF
TRBV4-2	NA	TRBJ2-3	TRBD2	TGTGCCAGCAGCCAAAAGACTAGCGGAGATACAGATACGCAGTATTTT	CASSQKTSGDTDTQYF
TRBV4-2	NA	TRBJ2-3	TRBD2	TGTGCCAGCAGCCAAGCAGCCGGACTAGCGGCCACAGATACGCAGTATTTT	CASSQAAGLAATDTQYF
TRBV3-1	many	TRBJ2-7	NA	TGTGCCAGCAGCCAAGCCTCCTACGAGCAGTACTTC	CASSQASYEQYF
TRBV7-2	NA	TRBJ2-3	TRBD2	TGTGCCAGCAGCCAAAACCGGGCCTCTGGGGTCGCAGCGGGAGGGAGAGATACGCAGTATTTT	CASSQNRASGVAAGGRDTQYF
TRBV21-1	NA	TRBJ2-7	NA	TGTGCCAGCAACTCTAGCGGGGGACCCTACGAGCAGTACTTC	CASNSSGGPYEQYF
TRBV7-3	once	TRBJ2-2	TRBD2	TGTGCCAGCAGCTCCCAAGGGTCTAGCGGATACACCGGGGAGCTGTTTTTT	CASSSQGSSGYTGELFF
TRBV5-1	many	TRBJ2-3	NA	TGCGCCAGCAGCTTGGGAGCCCTAGATACGCAGTATTTT	CASSLGALDTQYF
TRBV24-1	few	TRBJ1-5	NA	TGTGCCACCAGAGAGGGACGAGGTAGCAATCAGCCCCAGCATTTT	CATREGRGSNQPQHF
TRBV5-1	few	TRBJ2-7	TRBD1	TGCGCCAGCAGCTTGCCGGGACAGGGGGGCGACGAGCAGTACTTC	CASSLPGQGGDEQYF
TRBV4-3	NA	TRBJ1-5	NA	TGCGCCAGCAGCCAACATTGGTCCGGGACCGACGGGGGGTATAGCAATCAGCCCCAGCATTTT	CASSQHWSGTDGGYSNQPQHF
TRBV7-2	many	TRBJ1-6	NA	TGTGCCAGCAGCTTAGCAGGGCTAAATTCACCCCTCCACTTT	CASSLAGLNSPLHF
TRBV13	NA	TRBJ2-1	TRBD2	TGTGCCAGCAGCTTAGGCGGGAGGCGTTACAATGAGCAGTTCTTC	CASSLGGRRYNEQFF
TRBV29-1	many	TRBJ2-3	TRBD2	TGCAGCGTACGGACTAGCGGGGCGGCAGATACGCAGTATTTT	CSVRTSGAADTQYF
TRBV18	NA	TRBJ1-2	NA	TGTGCCAGCTCACCCTTACCCTCCAACTATGGCTACACCTTC	CASSPLPSNYGYTF
TRBV5-1	few	TRBJ2-1	NA	TGCGCCAGCAGCTTGGTACTCCACAATGAGCAGTTCTTC	CASSLVLHNEQFF
TRBV13	few	TRBJ2-7	TRBD1	TGTGCCAGCAGCTTAGGCGGCGGACAGGGTCGGGAGCAGTACTTC	CASSLGGGQGREQYF
TRBV7-9	NA	TRBJ1-3	NA	TGTGCCAGCACGAAAGGGGAGTCCCCTGGAAACACCATATATTTT	CASTKGESPGNTIYF
TRBV7-6	many	TRBJ2-4	NA	TGTGCCAGCAGCTTGCAAGTAGGCGGAGCCAAAAACATTCAGTACTTC	CASSLQVGGAKNIQYF
TRBV3-1	NA	TRBJ2-3	NA	TGTGCCAGCAGCCACGGCGGGACTAGCACAGATACGCAGTATTTT	CASSHGGTSTDTQYF
TRBV6-6	NA	TRBJ2-7	NA	TGTGCCAGCAGTTCCGGGGACCGCCAAGAGCAGTACTTC	CASSSGDRQEQYF